The 7 T cell receptor beta chains given below trace back to one sample, sequenced in a study of technical replicates of blood from a few donors. Clones were read by immunoSEQ multiplex PCR, and TCRdb kept only the in-frame ones, dropping some. Of tens of thousands of clones in the sample, under 95% were seen once. The source material was T cells isolated from PBMCs. The receptors come from a human donor in good health.

The chain carries TRBV7-2 and TRBJ2-1; 7 nucleotides line up with TRBD2. There are 14 residues in the CDR3. The V gene end was trimmed by 1 base and the J gene end by 6 bases; junction bases not matched to a gene: 3. The germline gives CDR1 SGHTA, CDR2 FQGNSA. The CDR3 region has the DNA TGTGCCAGCAGCTTAGGCGGGAGTTTCAATGAGCAGTTCTTC. This translates into CASSLGGSFNEQFF.

The chain joins TRBV25-1 to TRBJ2-3; the match to TRBD2 covers 9 bases. This CDR3 contains 15 residues. V lost 1 base and J lost 3; bases outside the gene matches: 2. Germline V lookup: CDR1 MGHDK, CDR2 SYGVNS. The CDR3 coding sequence is TGTGCCAGCAGTGAATCGGGACTAGCAACAGATACGCAGTATTTT. It specifies CASSESGLATDTQYF.

V gene TRBV9 combines with J gene TRBJ2-7; TRBD2 might be the D (6 bases). Trimming took 0 bases from V and 5 from J, leaving 15 bases between them. CDR1 is SGDLS and CDR2 is YYNGEE in the germline V gene. This CDR3 spans 15 amino acids. CDR3 in DNA: TGTGCCAGCAGCGTAGAGGAGGGGAGCGGTCACGAGCAGTACTTC. Protein sequence: CASSVEEGSGHEQYF.

V gene TRBV27 combines with J gene TRBJ2-7; D uncertain. Trimming left V 0 bases short and J 4 bases short, with 19 bases between. The CDR3 totals 17 residues. The germline V gene encodes CDR1 MNHEY and CDR2 SMNVEV (reference sequence). CDR3 loop: CASSLSSWAETFYEQYF. CDR3 DNA: TGTGCCAGCAGTTTATCATCGTGGGCAGAAACCTTTTACGAGCAGTACTTC.

This chain uses TRBV11-3 with TRBJ2-3, with 10 bases lining up with TRBD2. Trimming cost V 5 bases and J 10 bases; bases outside gene matches: 15. The CDR3 consists of 16 residues. Germline loops: CDR1 SGHNT, CDR2 YENEEA. The CDR3 DNA is TGTGCCAGCAGCCAAACCCTCTCTAGCGGGAGTGCAGCGCAGTATTTT. It yields the protein CASSQTLSSGSAAQYF. The full variable domain, completed using reference TRBV11-3 and TRBJ2-3, is EAGVVQSPRYKIIEKKQPVAFWCNPISGHNTLYWYLQNLGQGPELLIRYENEEAVDDSQLPKDRFSAERLKGVDSTLKIQPAELGDSAVYLCASSQTLSSGSAAQYFGPGTRLTVL.

The genes are TRBV11-2 and TRBJ1-3; TRBD1 agrees at 9 bases. Trimming cost V 5 bases and J 6 bases; bases outside gene matches: 5. This CDR3 region has 14 residues. In germline, CDR1 is SGHAT, CDR2 FQNNGV. The CDR3, as DNA: TGTGCCAGCAGCGGCGGGACAGGGACAAACACCATATATTTT. Its protein is CASSGGTGTNTIYF.

The chain links TRBV28 to TRBJ2-6; 7 positions match TRBD1. V lost 6 bases to trimming and J lost 1 base; unmatched junction nucleotides: 3. From germline, CDR1 is MDHEN and CDR2 SYDVKM. CDR3 size: 15 residues. The CDR3, as DNA: TGTGCCAGCAGCCGGGACAGTTCTGGGGCCAACGTCCTGACTTTC. Protein: CASSRDSSGANVLTF. The variable domain in full, completed from reference TRBV28 and TRBJ2-6, reads DVKVTQSSRYLVKRTGEKVFLECVQDMDHENMFWYRQDPGLGLRLIYFSYDVKMKEKGDIPEGYSVSREKKERFSLILESASTNQTSMYLCASSRDSSGANVLTFGAGSRLTVL.